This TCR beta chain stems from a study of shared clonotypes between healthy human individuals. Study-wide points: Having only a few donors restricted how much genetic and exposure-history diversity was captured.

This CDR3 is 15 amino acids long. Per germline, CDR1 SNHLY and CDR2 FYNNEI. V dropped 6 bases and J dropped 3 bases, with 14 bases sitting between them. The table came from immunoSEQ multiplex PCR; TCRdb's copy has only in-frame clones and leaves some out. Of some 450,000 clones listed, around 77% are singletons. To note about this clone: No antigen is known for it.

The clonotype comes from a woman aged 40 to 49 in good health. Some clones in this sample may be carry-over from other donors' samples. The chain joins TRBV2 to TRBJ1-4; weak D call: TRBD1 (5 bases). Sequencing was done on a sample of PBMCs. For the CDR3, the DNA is TGTGCCAGCAGCCGTCAGGGCGCTCCTAATGAAAAACTGTTTTTT. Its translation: CASSRQGAPNEKLFF. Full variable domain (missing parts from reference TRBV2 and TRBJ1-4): EPEVTQTPSHQVTQMGQEVILRCVPISNHLYFYWYRQILGQKVEFLVSFYNNEISEKSEIFDDQFSVERPDGSNFTLKIRSTKLEDSAMYFCASSRQGAPNEKLFFGSGTQLSVL.